This entry is about one T cell receptor beta chain. Using immunoSEQ multiplex PCR, the repertoire was profiled, and TCRdb retains in-frame clones only, with some absent. Found here are just under 75,000 clones, 90% of them singletons; the top ten hold 0.5% to 0.55%. The data were taken from a study of OX40 agonist ivuxolimab in advanced cancers. Per germline, CDR1 LNHDA and CDR2 SQIVND (reference sequence). This CDR3 is built from 17 residues. The trim removed 3 bases at V and 0 bases at J, leaving 9 bases unmatched. The rearrangement uses TRBV19 and TRBJ2-5; 8 bases align to TRBD2. This clonotype was sampled from an adult with an advanced solid tumor such as melanoma, head and neck, liver or kidney cancer. The starting material was CD4+ or CD8+ T cells sorted from blood, obtained in a trial of the OX40 agonist ivuxolimab. This chain's CDR3 is CASSISTSGLYQETQYF. Written as DNA, the CDR3 is TGTGCCAGTAGTATCAGTACTAGCGGTTTGTACCAAGAGACCCAGTACTTC.